Included here is one TCR beta chain sequence, with context. Its antigen is unknown. This sample is drawn from a study of OX40 agonist ivuxolimab in advanced cancers. Study summary: Of mixed ages from about 20 to 80 and averaging 60 years, the group was just under 85% male.

There are 16 residues in the CDR3. CDR1 and CDR2 (germline): PRHDT, FYEKMQ (reference sequence). Unmatched junction bases numbered 9, after V lost 3 bases and J lost 2 bases. General observations from the study: Relatively little clonal expansion, among the lowest observed, appeared in partial responders at 0.1-3.0 mg/kg.

Patients were excluded for autoimmune disease history or systemic immunosuppression. The sampling schedule covered blood at baseline, cycle 4 day 1, and cycle 7 day 1. Data came from immunoSEQ multiplex PCR; TCRdb stores just in-frame clones and leaves some out. Here the sample spans about 28,000 clones, around 79% being singletons. This TCR came from an adult with an advanced solid tumor such as melanoma, head and neck, liver or kidney cancer. This chain joins TRBV13 and TRBJ2-5; 7 nucleotides line up with TRBD1. The sample here was CD4+ or CD8+ T cells sorted from blood, taken in a trial of the OX40 agonist ivuxolimab. The DNA for the CDR3 is TGTGCCAGCAGCTTGAGGGCCCGGGACAGACAAGAGACCCAGTACTTC. Translation: CASSLRARDRQETQYF.